This T cell receptor beta chain derives from a study of vaccination and CD4 T cells after COVID-19. Study information: Six males and four females constituted the convalescent cohort, two of whom were Hispanic.

Sample treatment: approximately 9-day PBMC culture with coronavirus spike peptide pools or control peptides (ViraFEST assay). V was clipped by 2 bases and J by 5 bases; unmatched bases: 6. In germline, CDR1 is DFQATT, CDR2 SNEGSKA (reference sequence). The CDR3 sequence is 14 residues long. The Oncomine TCR Beta short-read assay was what sequenced the DNA obtained from cultured CD4+ T cells. It was cultured CD4+ T cells from which genomic DNA was extracted. TCRdb redid the calling of the PCR reads with MiXCR, one entry per CDR3 protein. The table has over 15,000 distinct CDR3 sequences, 35% seen once. Note on this clonotype: Its antigen is currently unknown.

This receptor was identified in a human donor with COVID-19. The chain employs TRBV20-1 and TRBJ2-5; 9 nucleotides align to TRBD2. Material: cultured CD4+ T cells from blood. The DNA for the CDR3 is TGCAGTGCTAGAAAAGTCCTAGCGGGGGAGACCCAGTACTTC. This encodes CSARKVLAGETQYF.